This T cell receptor (beta chain) was obtained from a study of T cell repertoires in cytomegalovirus infection. Study details: CMV epitopes in the study were HLA-C-restricted (recently identified) and HLA-B-restricted (well studied). It was the public TCR beta signatures that indicated both CMV infection and matching HLA type.

Findings and limits, study-wide: The cumulative frequency of public TCR beta families identified carriers of CMV plus the relevant HLA. HLA-C-restricted CMV clonotypes gave the most frequent clonotype in two of eight donors.

The V and J ends lost 5 bases and 8 bases, in that order; junction bases with no gene match: 10. The CDR3 covers 16 residues. The V gene's germline CDR1 is MNHEY and CDR2 SVGAGI. This clonotype showed up just once. The antigen remains unidentified. MiXCR, run by TCRdb on the reads, gives a single entry per CDR3 protein. The data contain more than 300,000 distinct CDR3 sequences, about a third of them singletons. The input for sequencing was cultured PBMCs, taken from culture after CMV antigen stimulation. The chain has TRBV6-5 and TRBJ2-1, with 12 bases identical to TRBD2. The sequence was obtained from a human donor in good health (CMV status not recorded). Some clones in this sample may be carry-over from other donors' samples. Written as DNA, the CDR3 is TGTGCCAGCAGTGACCTAGCGGGAGGGCCCTCGGATGAGCAGTTCTTC. Its translation is CASSDLAGGPSDEQFF.